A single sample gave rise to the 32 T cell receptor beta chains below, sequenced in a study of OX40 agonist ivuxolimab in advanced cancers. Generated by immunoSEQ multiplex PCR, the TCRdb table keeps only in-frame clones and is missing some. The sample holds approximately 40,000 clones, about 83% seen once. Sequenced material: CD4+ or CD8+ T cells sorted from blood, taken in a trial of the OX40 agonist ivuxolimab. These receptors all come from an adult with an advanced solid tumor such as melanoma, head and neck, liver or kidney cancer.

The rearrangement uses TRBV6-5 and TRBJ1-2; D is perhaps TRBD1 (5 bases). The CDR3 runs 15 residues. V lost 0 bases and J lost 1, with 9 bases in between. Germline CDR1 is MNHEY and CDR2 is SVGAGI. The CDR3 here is CASSYSPGVNYGYTF. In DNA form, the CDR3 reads TGTGCCAGCAGTTACTCCCCGGGGGTTAACTATGGCTACACCTTC.

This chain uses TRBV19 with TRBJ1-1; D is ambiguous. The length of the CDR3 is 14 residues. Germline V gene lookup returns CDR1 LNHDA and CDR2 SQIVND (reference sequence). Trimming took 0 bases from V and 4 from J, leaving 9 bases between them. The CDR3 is CASSIERSSTEAFF. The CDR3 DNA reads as TGTGCCAGTAGTATAGAGAGGTCCTCCACTGAAGCTTTCTTT.

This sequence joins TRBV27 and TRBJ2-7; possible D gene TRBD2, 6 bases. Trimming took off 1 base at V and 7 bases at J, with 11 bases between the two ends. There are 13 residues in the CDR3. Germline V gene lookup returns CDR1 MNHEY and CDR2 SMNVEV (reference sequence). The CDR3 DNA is TGTGCCAGCAGTTTATTGGGGGGTCAAGAGCAGTACTTC. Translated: CASSLLGGQEQYF.

The CDR3: CASSSLESTYEQYF. The CDR3 DNA reads TGTGCCAGCAGCTCCCTCGAGTCTACCTACGAGCAGTACTTC. The chain is built from TRBV7-8 and TRBJ2-7; D gene unclear. V shed 4 bases and J shed 2 bases, with 12 bases lying between them. Germline loops: CDR1 SGHVS, CDR2 FQNEAQ. This CDR3 has 14 residues.

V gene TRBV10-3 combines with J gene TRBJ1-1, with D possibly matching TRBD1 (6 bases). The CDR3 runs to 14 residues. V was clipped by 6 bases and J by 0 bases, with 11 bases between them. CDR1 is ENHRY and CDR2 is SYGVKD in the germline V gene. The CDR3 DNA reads TGTGCCATCAGCCCTCAGGGGATGAACACTGAAGCTTTCTTT. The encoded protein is CAISPQGMNTEAFF.

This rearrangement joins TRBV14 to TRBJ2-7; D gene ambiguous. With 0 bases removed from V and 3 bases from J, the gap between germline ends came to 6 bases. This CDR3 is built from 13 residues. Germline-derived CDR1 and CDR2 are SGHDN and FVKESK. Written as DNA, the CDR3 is TGTGCCAGCAGCCAAGACCCAGTCTACGAGCAGTACTTC. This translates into CASSQDPVYEQYF.

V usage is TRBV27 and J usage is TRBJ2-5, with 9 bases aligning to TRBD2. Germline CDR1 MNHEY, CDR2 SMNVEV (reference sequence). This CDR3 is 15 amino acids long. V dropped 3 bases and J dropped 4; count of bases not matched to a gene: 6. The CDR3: CASSFLAGSPETQYF. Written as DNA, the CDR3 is TGTGCCAGCAGTTTTCTAGCGGGGTCCCCAGAGACCCAGTACTTC.

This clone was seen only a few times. The CDR3 spells CASSLPPSKRDTEAFF. For the CDR3, the DNA is TGTGCCAGCAGCTTACCTCCGTCGAAAAGGGACACTGAAGCTTTCTTT. The chain carries TRBV11-2 and TRBJ1-1; D remains ambiguous. The CDR3 is 16 amino acids. CDR1 is SGHAT, CDR2 FQNNGV, per germline. V lost 2 bases, J lost 3 bases, and 16 bases lay in between.

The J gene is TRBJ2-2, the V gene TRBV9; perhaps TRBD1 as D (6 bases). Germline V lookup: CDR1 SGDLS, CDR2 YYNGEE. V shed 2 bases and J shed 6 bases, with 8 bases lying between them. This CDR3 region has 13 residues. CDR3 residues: CASSVGQSGELFF. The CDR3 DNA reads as TGTGCCAGCAGCGTCGGACAGTCCGGGGAGCTGTTTTTT.

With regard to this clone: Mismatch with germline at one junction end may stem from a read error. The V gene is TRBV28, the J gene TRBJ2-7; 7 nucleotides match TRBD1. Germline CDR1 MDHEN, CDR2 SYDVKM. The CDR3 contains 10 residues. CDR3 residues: CASSSGQQDF. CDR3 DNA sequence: TGTGCCAGCAGTTCGGGACAGCAGGACTTC.

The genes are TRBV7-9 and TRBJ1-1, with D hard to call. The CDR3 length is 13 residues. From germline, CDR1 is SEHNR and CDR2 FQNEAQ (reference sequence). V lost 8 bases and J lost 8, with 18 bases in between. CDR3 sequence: CASRGFKKLEAFF. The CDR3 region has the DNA TGTGCCAGCCGAGGTTTCAAGAAACTGGAAGCTTTCTTT.

The DNA for the CDR3 is TGTGCCAGCAGCTTGGCCTCTGCAGGGGCGGGCGGCTACACCTTC. Translating it yields CASSLASAGAGGYTF. The chain links TRBV5-4 to TRBJ1-2, with D perhaps matching TRBD1 (6 bases). V shed 0 bases and J shed 8 bases, with 17 bases lying between them. CDR1 is SGHNT and CDR2 is YYREEE in the germline V gene (reference sequence). The CDR3 covers 15 residues.

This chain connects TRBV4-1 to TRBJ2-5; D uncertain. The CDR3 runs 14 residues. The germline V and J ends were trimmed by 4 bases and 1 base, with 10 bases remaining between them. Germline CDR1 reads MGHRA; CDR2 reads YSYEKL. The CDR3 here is CASSLPHTQETQYF. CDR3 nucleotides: TGCGCCAGCAGCCTACCCCATACCCAAGAGACCCAGTACTTC.

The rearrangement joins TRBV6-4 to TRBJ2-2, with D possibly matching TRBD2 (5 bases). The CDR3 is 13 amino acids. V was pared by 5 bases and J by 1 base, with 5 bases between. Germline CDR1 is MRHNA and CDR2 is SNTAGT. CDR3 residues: CASSSGNTGELFF. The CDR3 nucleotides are TGTGCCAGCAGTAGCGGGAACACCGGGGAGCTGTTTTTT.

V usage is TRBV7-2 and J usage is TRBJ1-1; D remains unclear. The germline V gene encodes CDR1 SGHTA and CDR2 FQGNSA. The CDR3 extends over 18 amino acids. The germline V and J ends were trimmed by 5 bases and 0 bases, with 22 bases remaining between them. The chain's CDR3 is CASSPEVGGQSLNTEAFF. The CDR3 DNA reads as TGTGCCAGCAGCCCTGAGGTGGGTGGTCAAAGCCTGAACACTGAAGCTTTCTTT.

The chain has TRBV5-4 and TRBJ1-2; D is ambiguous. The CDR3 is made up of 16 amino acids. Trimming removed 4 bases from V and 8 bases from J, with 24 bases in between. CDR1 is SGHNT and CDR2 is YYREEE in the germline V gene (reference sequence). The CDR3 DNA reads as TGTGCCAGCAGCCCGGGTGCGGGCCAGGCCTATGAGGGCTACACCTTC. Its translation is CASSPGAGQAYEGYTF.

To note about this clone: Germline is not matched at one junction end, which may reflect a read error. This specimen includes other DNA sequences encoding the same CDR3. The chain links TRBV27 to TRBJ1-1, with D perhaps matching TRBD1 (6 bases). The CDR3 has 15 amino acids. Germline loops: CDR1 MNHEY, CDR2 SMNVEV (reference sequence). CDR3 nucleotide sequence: TGTGCCAGCAGTCTAGGACAGTCGATGAACACTGAAGCTTTTTTT. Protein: CASSLGQSMNTEAFF.

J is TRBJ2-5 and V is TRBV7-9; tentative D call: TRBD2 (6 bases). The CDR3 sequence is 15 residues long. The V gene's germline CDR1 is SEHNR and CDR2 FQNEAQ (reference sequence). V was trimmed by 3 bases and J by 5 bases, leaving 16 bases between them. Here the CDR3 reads CASSFIGSGGETQYF. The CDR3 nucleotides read TGTGCCAGCAGCTTCATCGGTAGCGGAGGGGAGACCCAGTACTTC.

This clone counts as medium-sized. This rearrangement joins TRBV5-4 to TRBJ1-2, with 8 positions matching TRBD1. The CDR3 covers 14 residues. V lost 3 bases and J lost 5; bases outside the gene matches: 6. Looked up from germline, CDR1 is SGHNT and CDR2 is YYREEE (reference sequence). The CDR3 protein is CASSSGQVRYGYTF. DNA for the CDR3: TGTGCCAGCAGCTCGGGACAGGTTCGGTATGGCTACACCTTC.

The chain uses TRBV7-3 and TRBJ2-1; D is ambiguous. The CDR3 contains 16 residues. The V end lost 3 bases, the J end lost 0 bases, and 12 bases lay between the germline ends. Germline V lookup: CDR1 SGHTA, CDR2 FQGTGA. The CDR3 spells CASSLEPVSSYNEQFF. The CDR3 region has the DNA TGTGCCAGCAGCTTGGAACCCGTCAGCTCCTACAATGAGCAGTTCTTC.

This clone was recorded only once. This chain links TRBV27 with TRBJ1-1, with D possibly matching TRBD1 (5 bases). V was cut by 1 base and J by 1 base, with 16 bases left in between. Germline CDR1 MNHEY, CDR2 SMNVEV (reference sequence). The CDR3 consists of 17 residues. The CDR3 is CASSLFPRVESNTEAFF. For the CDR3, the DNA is TGTGCCAGCAGTTTATTCCCCAGGGTTGAATCGAACACTGAAGCTTTCTTT.

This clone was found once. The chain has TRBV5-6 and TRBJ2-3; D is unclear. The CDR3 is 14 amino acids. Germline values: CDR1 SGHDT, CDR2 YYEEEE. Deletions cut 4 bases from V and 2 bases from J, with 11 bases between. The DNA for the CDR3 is TGTGCCAGCAGCCCCCCGGGTCTCACAGATACGCAGTATTTT. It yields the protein CASSPPGLTDTQYF.

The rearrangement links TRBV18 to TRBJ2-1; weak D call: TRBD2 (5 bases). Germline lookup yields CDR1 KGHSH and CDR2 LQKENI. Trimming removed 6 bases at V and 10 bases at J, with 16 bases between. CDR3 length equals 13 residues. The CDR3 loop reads CASSAFGEMEQFF. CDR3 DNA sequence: TGTGCCAGCTCTGCGTTCGGGGAAATGGAGCAGTTCTTC.

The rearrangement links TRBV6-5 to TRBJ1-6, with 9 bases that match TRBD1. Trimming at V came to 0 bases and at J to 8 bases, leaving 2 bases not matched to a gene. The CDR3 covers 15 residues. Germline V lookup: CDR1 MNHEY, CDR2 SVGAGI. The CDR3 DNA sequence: TGTGCCAGCAGTTACTCGACAGGGGGTGATTCACCCCTCCACTTT. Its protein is CASSYSTGGDSPLHF.

CDR3 residues: CASSQKGGPYEQYF. The CDR3, as DNA: TGTGCCAGCAGTCAAAAGGGCGGACCCTACGAGCAGTACTTC. This chain uses TRBV27 with TRBJ2-7, with no clear D. The germline V and J ends were trimmed by 5 bases and 2 bases, with 13 bases remaining between them. Germline V CDR1 and CDR2: MNHEY, SMNVEV (reference sequence). The CDR3 contains 14 residues.

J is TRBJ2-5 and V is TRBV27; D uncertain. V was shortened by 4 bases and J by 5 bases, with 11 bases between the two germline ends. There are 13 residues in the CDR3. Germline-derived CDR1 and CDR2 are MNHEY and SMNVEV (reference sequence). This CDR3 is CASSSPAPETQYF. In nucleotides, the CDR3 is TGTGCCAGCAGTTCACCAGCTCCCGAGACCCAGTACTTC.

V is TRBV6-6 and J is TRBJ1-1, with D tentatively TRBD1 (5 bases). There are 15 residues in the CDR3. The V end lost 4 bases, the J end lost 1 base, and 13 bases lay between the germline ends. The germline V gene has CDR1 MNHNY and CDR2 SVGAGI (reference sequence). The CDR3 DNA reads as TGTGCCAGCAGTTCCACGACAGAGCAGAACACTGAAGCTTTCTTT. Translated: CASSSTTEQNTEAFF.

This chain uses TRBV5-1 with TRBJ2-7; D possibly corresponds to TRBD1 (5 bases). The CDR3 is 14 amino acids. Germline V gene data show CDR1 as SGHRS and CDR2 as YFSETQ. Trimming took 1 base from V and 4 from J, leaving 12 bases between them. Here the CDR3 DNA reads TGCGCCAGCAGCTTGTATACAGGTACTTACGAGCAGTACTTC. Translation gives CASSLYTGTYEQYF.

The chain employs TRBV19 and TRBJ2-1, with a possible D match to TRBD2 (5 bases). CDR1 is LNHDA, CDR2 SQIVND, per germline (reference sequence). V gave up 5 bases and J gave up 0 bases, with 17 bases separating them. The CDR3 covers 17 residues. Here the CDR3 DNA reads TGTGCCAGTAGTCCAGGACTGACCTTCGACTCCTACAATGAGCAGTTCTTC. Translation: CASSPGLTFDSYNEQFF.

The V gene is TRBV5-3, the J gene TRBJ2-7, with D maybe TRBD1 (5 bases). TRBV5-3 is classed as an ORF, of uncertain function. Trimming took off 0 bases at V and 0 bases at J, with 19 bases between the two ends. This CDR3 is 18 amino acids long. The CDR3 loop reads CARSLVRANLFNSYEQYF. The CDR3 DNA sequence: TGTGCCAGAAGCTTGGTCAGGGCCAACCTCTTCAACTCCTACGAGCAGTACTTC.

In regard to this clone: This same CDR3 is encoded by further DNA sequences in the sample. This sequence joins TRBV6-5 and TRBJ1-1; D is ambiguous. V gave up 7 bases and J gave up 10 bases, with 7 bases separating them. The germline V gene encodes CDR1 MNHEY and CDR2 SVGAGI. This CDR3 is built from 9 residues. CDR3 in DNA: TGTGCCAGCACCGGAAGAGCTTTCTTT. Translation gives CASTGRAFF.

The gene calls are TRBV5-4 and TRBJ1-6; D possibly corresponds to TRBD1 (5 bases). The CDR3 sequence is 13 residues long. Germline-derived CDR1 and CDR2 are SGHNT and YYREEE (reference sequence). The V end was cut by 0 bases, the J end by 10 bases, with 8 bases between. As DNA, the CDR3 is TGTGCCAGCAGCTTGGAGGGACGATCACCCCTCCACTTT. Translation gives CASSLEGRSPLHF.